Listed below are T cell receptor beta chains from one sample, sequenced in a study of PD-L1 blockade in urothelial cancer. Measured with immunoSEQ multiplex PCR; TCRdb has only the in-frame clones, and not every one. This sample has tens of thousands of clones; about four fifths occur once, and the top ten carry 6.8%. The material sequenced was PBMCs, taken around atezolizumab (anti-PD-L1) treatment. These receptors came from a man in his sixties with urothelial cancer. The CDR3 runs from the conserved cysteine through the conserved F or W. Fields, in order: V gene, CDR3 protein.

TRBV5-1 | CASSHHQQGSNTEAFF
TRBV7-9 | CASSPLTSGDNTDTQYF
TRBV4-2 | CASSQDRGQDEKLFF
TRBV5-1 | CASSAWTGSNEKLFF
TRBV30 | CAWSAGLAGETQYF
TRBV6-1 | CASTPGGDGSPLHF
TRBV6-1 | CASSANLLDSLRSF
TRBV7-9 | CASSSLSGVSPLHF
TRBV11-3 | CASSQTGFTDTQYF
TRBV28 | CASRPGGALNEQYF
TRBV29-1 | CSVVVQGISYEQYF
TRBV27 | CASSSGEPMNTEAFF
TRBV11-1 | CASSSTGNRHEQYF
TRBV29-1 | CSAIRVRTQYF
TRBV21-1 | CASSLRRTALWSQYF
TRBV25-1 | CASRGTGFSTDTQYF
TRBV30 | CAWSVAGNTGELFF
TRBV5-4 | CASSLPRSEQFF
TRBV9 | CASSALTGDTEAFF
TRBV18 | CASSPNPRGGADTQYF
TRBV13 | CASSLTTADRANYGYTF
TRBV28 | CASSFGGGAIETQYF
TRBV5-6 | CASSFGGLAVRGGTQYF
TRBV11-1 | CASSVGLAVYEQYF
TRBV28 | CASSRTPGISGNTIYF
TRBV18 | CASSPTPADPYEQYF
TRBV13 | CASSLAQGTQYF
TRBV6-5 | CASSYGRNTGELFF
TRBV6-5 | CASRLAGQVETQYF
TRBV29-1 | CSVESGGADTQYF
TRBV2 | CASSAGQGTYNEQFF
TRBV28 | CASSPPTGSSNQPQHF
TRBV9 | CASSERGAGGSTDTQYF
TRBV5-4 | CASSSGEANEKLFF
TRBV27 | CASSGERQGAITDTQYF
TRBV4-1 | CASSQDSGAAFKNIQYF
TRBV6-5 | CASSTGVRQTQYF
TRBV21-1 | CASGGRQGRNQPQHF
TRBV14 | CASSSGQGRTPLHF
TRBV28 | CASRPGGVRDGYTF
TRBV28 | CAVGEAGELFF
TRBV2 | CASQDGLANEKLFF
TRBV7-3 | CASSSHGGGNYGYTF
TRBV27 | CASSFIQGGETQYF
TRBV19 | CASSIVIPGESSYNSPLHF
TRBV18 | CASSPQGREPQHF
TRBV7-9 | CASSLVSGATNEKLFF
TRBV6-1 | CASSMTVNYGYTF
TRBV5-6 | CASSLYSNQPQHF